This is a list of T cell receptor beta chains from one sample in a study of human T cells and chemical hapten exposure. TCRdb fed the RACE reads into MiXCR, producing one record per CDR3 protein. The data hold roughly 97,000 distinct CDR3 sequences, with 25% to 35% observed a single time. Source: whole blood, taken in connection with sensitization to the hapten diphenylcyclopropenone (DPC). The source of these receptors is a man aged 35 to 55 with alopecia areata. Some clones in this sample may be carry-over from other donors' samples. Both conserved end residues are part of each CDR3. D genes are given only for firm matches. Rows give clone size only sometimes, using once, few, many, or a class for an expanded clone.

J	V	D	size	DNA	CDR3
TRBJ2-7	TRBV12-3/TRBV12-4	TRBD1	NA	TGTGCCAGCAGTTGGGACAGAGACTACGAGCAGTACTTC	CASSWDRDYEQYF
TRBJ2-4	TRBV4-3	NA	few	TGCGCCAGCAGCCAAGATCTCAGGGATCTCGAAAACATTCAGTACTTC	CASSQDLRDLENIQYF
TRBJ2-1	TRBV14	NA	NA	TGTGCCAGCAGCCCTGGGACTTTCTCCTACAATGAGCAGTTCTTC	CASSPGTFSYNEQFF
TRBJ2-1	TRBV24-1	TRBD1	NA	TGTGCCACCAGTGAAAACAGGGGCTGGGGCAATGAGCAGTTCTTC	CATSENRGWGNEQFF
TRBJ2-7	TRBV20-1	NA	few	TGCAGTGCTACATTCTCCTACGAGCAGTACTTC	CSATFSYEQYF
TRBJ2-5	TRBV6-1	TRBD2	NA	TGTGCCAGCCAGCAGACTAGCGGGAGGGCGGAGACCCAGTACTTC	CASQQTSGRAETQYF
TRBJ1-5	TRBV12-3/TRBV12-4	NA	few	TGTGCCAGCAGTTTGGGGTACAATCAGCCCCAGCATTTT	CASSLGYNQPQHF
TRBJ1-1	TRBV5-1	TRBD1	NA	TGCGCCAGCAGCTCAGACAGGGGTGACACTGAAGCTTTCTTT	CASSSDRGDTEAFF
TRBJ1-2	TRBV2	NA	NA	TGTGCCAGCAGACAGGGAGACTATGGCTACACCTTC	CASRQGDYGYTF
TRBJ2-5	TRBV20-1	TRBD2	few	TGCAGTGCGAGGGAGGCTAGCGGGGACCAAGAGACCCAGTACTTC	CSAREASGDQETQYF
TRBJ2-2	TRBV6-6	NA	NA	TGTGCCAGCAGAACTGGGGGGTATAACACCGGGGAGCTGTTTTTT	CASRTGGYNTGELFF
TRBJ1-6	TRBV10-3	NA	few	TGTGCCATCAGTGAGTCCCAAGACAGTTATAATTCACCCCTCCACTTT	CAISESQDSYNSPLHF
TRBJ1-5	TRBV20-1	TRBD1	NA	TGCAGTAGAAAGGGGGCGGGCAATCAGCCCCAGCATTTT	CSRKGAGNQPQHF
TRBJ1-5	TRBV28	TRBD1	few	TGTGCCAGCAGTTTAGGGCAGGGGGTCGATAGCAATCAGCCCCAGCATTTT	CASSLGQGVDSNQPQHF
TRBJ2-7	TRBV20-1	NA	NA	TGCAGTGCTAGAGGCTTATTTGCGGCTTACTACGAGCAGTACTTC	CSARGLFAAYYEQYF
TRBJ1-1	TRBV20-1	NA	few	TGCAGTGCTTCCGCACGGGCGAACACTGAAGCTTTCTTT	CSASARANTEAFF
TRBJ1-2	TRBV10-3	TRBD1	few	TGTGCCATCTATACGGATCAGGGGGCGAGAGGCTACACCTTC	CAIYTDQGARGYTF
TRBJ2-6	TRBV12-3/TRBV12-4	NA	many	TGTGCCAGCCGAGGGTTCTCTGGGGCCAACGTCCTGACTTTC	CASRGFSGANVLTF
TRBJ1-4	TRBV28	TRBD1	NA	TGTGCCAGCAGTTTAGCCGGGACAGGGGGTGAAAAACTGTTTTTT	CASSLAGTGGEKLFF
TRBJ2-6	TRBV3-1	TRBD1	few	TGTGCCAGCAGCCGTCCCGGGACAGGGTCTGGGGCCAACGTCCTGACTTTC	CASSRPGTGSGANVLTF
TRBJ1-5	TRBV27	NA	NA	TGTGCCAGCAGTCTTCAGGTTCAGCAGCCCCAGCATTTT	CASSLQVQQPQHF
TRBJ1-5	TRBV28	NA	NA	TGTGCCAGCCTCCCAGGGGCGGTCGGGGCTAATCAGCCCCAGCATTTT	CASLPGAVGANQPQHF
TRBJ1-5	TRBV6-2/TRBV6-3	NA	NA	TGTGCCAGCAGTTACTCAAGCACGAGCAATCAGCCCCAGCATTTT	CASSYSSTSNQPQHF
TRBJ1-5	TRBV4-3	NA	NA	TGCGCCAGCAGCCAATCACTGGGGGGGGGTCAGCCCCAGCATTTT	CASSQSLGGGQPQHF
TRBJ1-5	TRBV5-4	NA	few	TGTGCCAGCAGCTTGGCCCCGGGGTCCAATCAGCCCCAGCATTTT	CASSLAPGSNQPQHF
TRBJ2-3	TRBV5-1	TRBD2	NA	TGCGCCAGCAGCTTGTTGCCTAGCGGGAGTGTGGATACGCAGTATTTT	CASSLLPSGSVDTQYF
TRBJ2-7	TRBV9	NA	NA	TGTGCCAGTACCGGAGACACAGGGGAGGGCTCCGAGCAGTACTTC	CASTGDTGEGSEQYF
TRBJ1-1	TRBV12-3/TRBV12-4	NA	NA	TGTGCCAGCAGTAGACAGGCCGCTCTTGGGACTGAAGCTTTCTTT	CASSRQAALGTEAFF
TRBJ2-3	TRBV20-1	NA	NA	TGCAGTGCTCCCCAGCCGTACACAGATACGCAGTATTTT	CSAPQPYTDTQYF
TRBJ1-6	TRBV6-5	NA	NA	TGTGCCAGCAGTTACCTTAATTCACCCCTCCACTTT	CASSYLNSPLHF
TRBJ2-1	TRBV2	NA	few	TGTGCCAGCAGTGAAAGGGGACCGGGGAGCTCCTACAATGAGCAGTTCTTC	CASSERGPGSSYNEQFF
TRBJ1-5	TRBV20-1	NA	NA	TGCAGTGCTAGTCCGGGCCGACCTGCAAACAATCAGCCCCAGCATTTT	CSASPGRPANNQPQHF
TRBJ2-3	TRBV20-1	NA	few	TGCAGTGCTAGACTCGACGCCCCACTTCTGGGCCCCACAGATACGCAGTATTTT	CSARLDAPLLGPTDTQYF
TRBJ2-7	TRBV20-1	NA	NA	TGCAGTGCTAGTAATTCCGACGAGCAGTACTTC	CSASNSDEQYF
TRBJ1-1	TRBV2	NA	NA	TGTGCCAGCAGTGAACAGGGTCTAACTGAAGCTTTCTTT	CASSEQGLTEAFF
TRBJ2-5	TRBV7-9	NA	NA	TGTGCCAGCAGCTTAGACAAGACTAACCCTCGGGAGACCCAGTACTTC	CASSLDKTNPRETQYF
TRBJ2-7	TRBV7-2	TRBD1	few	TGTGCCAGCAGCTTAGCGCGCCCGGACAGGCCGTACTTC	CASSLARPDRPYF
TRBJ2-5	TRBV2	TRBD2	few	TGTGCCAGCAGTGAATGGAGCGGGGCGGACTTC	CASSEWSGADF
TRBJ1-5	TRBV5-6	NA	NA	TGTGCCAGCAGCTTGGCAGGCGGGGAGATCGGCAATCAGCCCCAGCATTTT	CASSLAGGEIGNQPQHF
TRBJ2-7	TRBV3-1	TRBD2	few	TGTGCCAGCAGCCTTAGCGGGACCCCCTACGAGCAGTACTTC	CASSLSGTPYEQYF
TRBJ1-5	TRBV28	NA	NA	TGTGCCAGTCAGGGTACAAGTCAGCCCCAGCATTTT	CASQGTSQPQHF
TRBJ2-7	TRBV28	NA	few	TGTGCCAGCAGTCTGGGGGGGGCGGACTACTACGAGCAGTACTTC	CASSLGGADYYEQYF
TRBJ1-4	TRBV19	NA	NA	TGTGCCAGTAGTACGAGGACCCTAAGAAAAGAAAAACTGTTTTTT	CASSTRTLRKEKLFF
TRBJ1-4	TRBV12-3/TRBV12-4	NA	NA	TGTGCCAGCAGTTTGGACTACCCTGCTGAAAAACTGTTTTTT	CASSLDYPAEKLFF
TRBJ2-1	TRBV12-3/TRBV12-4	TRBD1	NA	TGTGCCAGCAGTTTCGGGCGAGGGACAGCTTTTAATGAGCAGTTCTTC	CASSFGRGTAFNEQFF
TRBJ1-4	TRBV12-3/TRBV12-4	TRBD1	few	TGTGCCAGCAGCCGGACAGGGGGCGGAGAAAAACTGTTTTTT	CASSRTGGGEKLFF
TRBJ2-7	TRBV7-7	NA	NA	TGTGCCAGCAGCATAGGGACGGGGTACGAGCAGTACTTC	CASSIGTGYEQYF
TRBJ2-6	TRBV28	NA	few	TGTGCCAGCAGGGCTGGGGCCAACGTCCTGACTTTC	CASRAGANVLTF
TRBJ2-7	TRBV2	NA	NA	TGTGCCAGCAGTGAACCCAGCGGCCACGAGCAGTACTTC	CASSEPSGHEQYF
TRBJ2-7	TRBV5-1	TRBD1	NA	TGCGCCAGCAGCTTTGGACAGGAAGTCTACGAGCAGTACTTC	CASSFGQEVYEQYF
TRBJ2-2	TRBV9	NA	NA	TGTGCCAGCAGCGTAAGGTCCTCCGGTGGAGGGGAGCTGTTTTTT	CASSVRSSGGGELFF
TRBJ2-7	TRBV4-1	NA	NA	TGCGCCAGCAGCTCCCGGAGGACAGCGAGCTCCTACGAGCAGTACTTC	CASSSRRTASSYEQYF
TRBJ1-1	TRBV18	NA	NA	TGTGCCAGCTCACCACCTACCCGGGAGAACACTGAAGCTTTCTTT	CASSPPTRENTEAFF
TRBJ2-5	TRBV5-1	TRBD2	few	TGCGCCAGCAGCTTGTCGGCTAGCGGGAGTGAGACCCAGTACTTC	CASSLSASGSETQYF
TRBJ2-6	TRBV12-3/TRBV12-4	NA	few	TGTGCCAGCAGTTTTCGAGCCGGGGCCAACGTCCTGACTTTC	CASSFRAGANVLTF
TRBJ2-3	TRBV12-3/TRBV12-4	TRBD1	NA	TGTGCCAGCAGTGCGACAGGGGGCGCGACAGATACGCAGTATTTT	CASSATGGATDTQYF
TRBJ2-3	TRBV10-2	TRBD2	NA	TGCGCCAGCACCCGAGGGGGTAGCGGGAGGGCTTCAGATACGCAGTATTTT	CASTRGGSGRASDTQYF
TRBJ2-5	TRBV5-1	NA	few	TGCGCCAGCAGCCCCGGTTGGGGCCAAGAGACCCAGTACTTC	CASSPGWGQETQYF
TRBJ2-7	TRBV18	NA	few	TGTGCCAGCTCACCCGGCGGAGCGAAGAACGAGCAGTACTTC	CASSPGGAKNEQYF